Described below is a single T cell receptor (beta chain) sequence and its context. CDR1 is MGHRA, CDR2 YSYEKL, per germline. Trimming took 1 base from V and 2 from J, leaving 6 bases between them. There are 14 residues in the CDR3. Profiled with immunoSEQ multiplex PCR; TCRdb holds only in-frame clones, not every one. This sample yields roughly 120,000 clones, of which around 89% are seen a single time; around 3.5% belongs to the top ten. The sample belongs to a study of control samples from healthy donors and cancer patients. J is TRBJ1-5 and V is TRBV4-1, with D unresolved. This TCR derives from a woman between 55 and 75 years old with lung cancer. Sequenced: PBMCs. CDR3: CASSQVPGNQPQHF. The CDR3 bases are TGCGCCAGCAGCCAAGTTCCAGGCAATCAGCCCCAGCATTTT.